This record covers a single TCR beta chain. The antigen remains unidentified. These data originate in a study of cytomegalovirus exposure and HLA in healthy donors. Study-wide results and limits: Researchers reported in a later analysis that common viral pathogens appeared linked to several top clusters. The sole available immune exposure information was CMV serostatus.

The CDR3 contains 13 residues. Germline trimming cut 5 bases from V and 5 bases from J; bases unmatched to any gene: 6. Germline values: CDR1 GTSNPN, CDR2 SVGIG (reference sequence). Donors had nominal health at sampling but likely had unrecorded immune exposures. Both 60 Vbeta primers and 13 Jbeta primers went into the PCR. Repertoires were generated with immunoSEQ multiplex PCR, while TCRdb's copy carries only in-frame clones and drops some. The data contain 100,000 to 150,000 clones, 82% of them singletons. This chain connects TRBV30 to TRBJ2-7; 10 positions match TRBD1. The sequenced material came from PBMCs. The source of this sequence is a boy between 10 and 17 years old in good health and CMV-seronegative. The CDR3 DNA sequence: TGTGCCTGGGAGCCGGGACAGGGGAACGAGCAGTACTTC. Translation gives CAWEPGQGNEQYF.